There are a few counts of the clone carrying this T cell receptor (beta chain). Its antigen remains unidentified. The data derive from a study of beta chain features in type 1 diabetes. Notes on the study in general: PCR might show a preference for shorter templates, equally across patients and controls. Patients with Type 1 diabetes showed moderately but significantly shorter TCRB CDR3s in all four CD4+ subsets.

The CDR3 contains 10 residues. The V end lost 9 bases, the J end lost 10 bases, and 13 bases lay between the germline ends. Germline V gene lookup returns CDR1 MNHEY and CDR2 SVGAGI. Reverse transcription of all isolated RNA meant that expressed TCRB transcripts were sequenced. Clones were read by immunoSEQ multiplex PCR, and TCRdb kept only the in-frame ones, dropping some. The data show some 290,000 clones, more than 13% seen once. Sequencing used naive CD4+ T cells from blood. The chain has TRBV6-5 and TRBJ2-7; D is unclear. This receptor was obtained from a man aged 25-40 years with type 1 diabetes. CDR3 nucleotide sequence: TGTGCCAGGTCCTGTTGTGTTCAGTACTTC. Its protein product is CARSCCVQYF.